This T cell receptor beta chain was recovered during a study of blood T cell repertoires in COVID-19. Background on the study: The origin of the acute and convalescent COVID-19 samples was the United States, Italy and Spain. Sources were T cells, B-cell-depleted T cells, or PBMCs; the material itself was cDNA or gDNA.

How the authors handled the data: Amplified reference gene primers provided the basis for estimating nucleated cell counts. The method was immunoSEQ multiplex PCR; TCRdb's version includes in-frame clones alone and lacks a portion of them. The V and J calls and clone size were taken over from that table, and D and trimming were inferred from the DNA. The data hold about 200,000 clones, with 80% to 90% observed a single time. This CDR3 contains 14 residues. V lost 0 bases to trimming and J lost 4 bases; unmatched junction nucleotides: 3. CDR1 and CDR2 from the germline V gene are MNHEY and SVGAGI. The clonotype originates from a human donor with active or convalescent COVID-19. The donor label of this sample is uncertain. The chain joins TRBV6-5 to TRBJ2-7; the match to TRBD2 covers 7 bases. The material sequenced was peripheral blood. Here the CDR3 DNA reads TGTGCCAGCAGTTACTCGGGGGGGGTATACGAGCAGTACTTC. Translating gives CASSYSGGVYEQYF.